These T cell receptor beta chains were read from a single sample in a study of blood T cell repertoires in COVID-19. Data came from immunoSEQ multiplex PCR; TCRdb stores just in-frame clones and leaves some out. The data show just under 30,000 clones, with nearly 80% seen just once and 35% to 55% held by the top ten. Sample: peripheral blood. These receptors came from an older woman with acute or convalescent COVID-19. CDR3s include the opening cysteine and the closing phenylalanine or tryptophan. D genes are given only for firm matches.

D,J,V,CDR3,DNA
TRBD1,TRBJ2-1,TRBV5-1,CASSFPLTGATEQFF,TGCGCCAGCAGCTTTCCCCTTACAGGGGCTACCGAGCAGTTCTTC
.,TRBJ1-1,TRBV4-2,CASSQVVRNTEAFF,TGTGCCAGCAGCCAAGTCGTCAGGAACACTGAAGCTTTCTTT
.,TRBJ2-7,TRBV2,CASRSGLNLYEQYF,TGTGCCAGCCGGTCTGGACTAAACTTATACGAGCAGTACTTC
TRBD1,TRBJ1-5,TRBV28,CASSPPAGTGNQPQHF,TGTGCCAGCAGCCCCCCCGCCGGGACAGGGAATCAGCCCCAGCATTTT
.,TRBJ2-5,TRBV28,CASSSLRETQYF,TGTGCCAGCAGTTCACTTCGGGAGACCCAGTACTTC
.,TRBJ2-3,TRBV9,CASSSQSDTQYF,TGTGCCAGCAGCTCCCAGTCGGATACGCAGTATTTT
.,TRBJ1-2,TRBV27,CASSLYRDNYGYTF,TGTGCCAGCAGTTTATACAGGGACAACTATGGCTACACCTTC
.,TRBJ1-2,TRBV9,CASSPRDGPKNRAGNYGYTF,TGTGCCAGCAGCCCCCGCGATGGACCGAAGAACAGGGCAGGGAACTATGGCTACACCTTC
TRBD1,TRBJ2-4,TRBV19,CATRDRGSKNIQYF,TGTGCCACCCGGGACAGGGGTTCCAAAAACATTCAGTACTTC
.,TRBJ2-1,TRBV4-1,CASSQGTSRGGLREQFF,TGCGCCAGCAGCCAAGGGACTTCTAGGGGGGGCCTCAGGGAGCAGTTCTTC
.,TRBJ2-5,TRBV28,CASSLERAGKQETQYF,TGTGCCAGCAGTTTGGAACGGGCCGGGAAGCAAGAGACCCAGTACTTC
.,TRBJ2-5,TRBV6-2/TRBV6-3,CASSYLASGDRSQYF,TGTGCCAGCAGTTATCTCGCTAGCGGGGACAGGAGCCAGTACTTC
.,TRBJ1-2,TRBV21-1,CASRGQGFYGYTF,TGTGCCAGCAGAGGACAGGGTTTCTATGGCTACACCTTC
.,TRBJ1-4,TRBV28,CASSWRQTEKLFF,TGTGCCAGCAGTTGGCGACAGACTGAAAAACTGTTTTTT
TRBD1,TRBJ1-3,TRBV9,CASSASTGYGNTIYF,TGTGCCAGCAGCGCCTCGACAGGGTACGGAAACACCATATATTTT
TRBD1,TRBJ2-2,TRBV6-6,CASSGTGNTGELFF,TGTGCCAGCAGTGGGACAGGAAACACCGGGGAGCTGTTTTTT
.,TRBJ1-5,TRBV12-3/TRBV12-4,CASQRGDQPQHF,TGTGCCAGCCAACGGGGGGATCAGCCCCAGCATTTT
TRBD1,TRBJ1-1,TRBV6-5,CASSDGTGDTEAFF,TGTGCCAGCAGCGACGGGACAGGGGACACTGAAGCTTTCTTT
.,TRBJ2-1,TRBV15,CATSRRDAVENEQFF,TGTGCCACCAGCAGACGGGATGCAGTGGAAAATGAGCAGTTCTTC
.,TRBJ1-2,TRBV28,CASIPSGEHGYTF,TGTGCCAGCATTCCCTCAGGGGAGCATGGCTACACCTTC
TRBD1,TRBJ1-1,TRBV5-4,CASSLNRGLTEAFF,TGTGCCAGCAGCTTAAACAGGGGGCTCACTGAAGCTTTCTTT
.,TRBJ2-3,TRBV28,CATGSSQDTQYF,TGTGCCACCGGGTCGTCCCAGGATACGCAGTATTTT
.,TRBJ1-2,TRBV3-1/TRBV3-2,CASSRSGGYTF,TGTGCCAGCAGCCGTTCGGGGGGCTACACCTTC
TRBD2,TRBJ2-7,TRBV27,CASSLSGGGVNIYEQYF,TGTGCCAGCAGTTTATCGGGCGGGGGGGTAAATATATACGAGCAGTACTTC
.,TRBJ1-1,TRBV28,CASTLGGTGTEAFF,TGTGCCAGCACCTTGGGGGGAACTGGGACTGAAGCTTTCTTT
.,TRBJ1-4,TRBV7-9,CASSLGLWGLTNEKLFF,TGTGCCAGCAGCTTAGGCCTTTGGGGGCTAACTAATGAAAAACTGTTTTTT
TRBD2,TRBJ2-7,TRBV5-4,CASSPGLASYEQYF,TGTGCCAGCAGCCCGGGACTAGCGTCCTACGAGCAGTACTTC
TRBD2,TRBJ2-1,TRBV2,CACRLAGVKLEQFF,TGTGCCTGCCGACTAGCGGGAGTCAAGCTTGAGCAGTTCTTC
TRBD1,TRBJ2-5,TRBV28,CASRAGGRETQYF,TGTGCCAGCAGAGCAGGGGGCAGGGAGACCCAGTACTTC
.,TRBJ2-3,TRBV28,CASSLAGATDTQYF,TGTGCCAGCAGTTTGGCGGGGGCCACAGATACGCAGTATTTT
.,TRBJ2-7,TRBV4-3,CASSQDQGRWQYF,TGCGCCAGCAGCCAAGATCAAGGGAGGTGGCAGTACTTC
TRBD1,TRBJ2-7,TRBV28,CASRIPGTGGYEQYF,TGTGCCAGCAGGATCCCTGGGACAGGGGGGTACGAGCAGTACTTC
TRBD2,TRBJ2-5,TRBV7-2,CASSLGGNKETQYF,TGTGCCAGCAGCTTGGGGGGGAACAAGGAGACCCAGTACTTC
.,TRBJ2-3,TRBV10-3,CAISDELVGQSQYF,TGTGCCATCAGTGATGAACTAGTTGGCCAATCGCAGTATTTT
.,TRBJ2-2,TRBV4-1,CASSQGYSGAANTGELFF,TGCGCCAGCAGCCAAGGTTATTCAGGGGCCGCGAACACCGGGGAGCTGTTTTTT
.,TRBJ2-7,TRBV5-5,CASSFSGGSYEQYF,TGTGCCAGCAGCTTCTCTGGCGGCTCCTACGAGCAGTACTTC
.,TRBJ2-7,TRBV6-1,CASREAIIYEQYF,TGTGCCAGCAGGGAAGCAATAATCTACGAGCAGTACTTC
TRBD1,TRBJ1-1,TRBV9,CASSVAYRGQNTEAFF,TGTGCCAGCAGCGTGGCTTACAGGGGGCAGAACACTGAAGCTTTCTTT
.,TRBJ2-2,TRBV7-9,CANSNPTANTGELFF,TGTGCCAACAGCAACCCGACAGCGAACACCGGGGAGCTGTTTTTT
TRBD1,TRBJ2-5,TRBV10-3,CAISGQGPPETQYF,TGTGCCATCAGCGGACAGGGCCCACCAGAGACCCAGTACTTC
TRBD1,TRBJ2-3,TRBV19,CASSIGSGQGEDTQYF,TGTGCCAGTAGTATAGGTTCGGGACAGGGGGAAGATACGCAGTATTTT
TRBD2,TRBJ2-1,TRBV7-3,CASSPSGFDNEQFF,TGTGCCAGCAGCCCTAGCGGGTTCGACAATGAGCAGTTCTTC
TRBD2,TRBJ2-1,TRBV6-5,CASSWTSDDEQFF,TGTGCCAGCAGTTGGACTAGCGATGATGAGCAGTTCTTC
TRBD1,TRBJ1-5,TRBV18,CASSPDRGGNQPQHF,TGTGCCAGCTCACCAGACAGGGGAGGGAATCAGCCCCAGCATTTT
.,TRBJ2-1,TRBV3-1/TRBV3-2,CASSQERDNEQFF,TGTGCCAGCAGCCAAGAACGGGACAATGAGCAGTTCTTC
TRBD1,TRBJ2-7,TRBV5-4,CASSPRTGTYEQYF,TGTGCCAGCAGCCCCCGGACAGGAACCTACGAGCAGTACTTC
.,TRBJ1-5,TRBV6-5,CASTTGGQPQHF,TGTGCCAGCACCACGGGAGGTCAGCCCCAGCATTTT
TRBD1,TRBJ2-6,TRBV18,CASSPLTGAGANVLTF,TGTGCCAGCTCACCACTCACAGGGGCTGGGGCCAACGTCCTGACTTTC